Sequencing of this TCR beta chain was carried out in a study of shared clonotypes between healthy human individuals. Study observations and caveats: Only a few donors were included, so the genetic and exposure-history diversity represented was limited. Naive subsets typically showed greater estimated richness than memory subsets.

Method: immunoSEQ multiplex PCR; TCRdb's copy keeps in-frame clones and lacks some. The sample yields roughly 1,500,000 clones, roughly 98% seen once. This clone was seen once. Its specificity is unknown. Sequences were obtained from naive CD4+ T cells sorted from blood. Subset meaning: CD45RA+ positively selected. The sequence came from a man aged 25 to 40 in good health.

The CDR3 DNA sequence: TGTGCCAGCAGCTCTGCGACGGTCTACAATGAGCAGTTCTTC. Its protein is CASSSATVYNEQFF. The chain recombines TRBV5-6 with TRBJ2-1; D unclear. The germline V gene has CDR1 SGHDT and CDR2 YYEEEE. The CDR3 sequence is 14 residues long. V was shortened by 3 bases and J by 3 bases, with 10 bases between the two germline ends.